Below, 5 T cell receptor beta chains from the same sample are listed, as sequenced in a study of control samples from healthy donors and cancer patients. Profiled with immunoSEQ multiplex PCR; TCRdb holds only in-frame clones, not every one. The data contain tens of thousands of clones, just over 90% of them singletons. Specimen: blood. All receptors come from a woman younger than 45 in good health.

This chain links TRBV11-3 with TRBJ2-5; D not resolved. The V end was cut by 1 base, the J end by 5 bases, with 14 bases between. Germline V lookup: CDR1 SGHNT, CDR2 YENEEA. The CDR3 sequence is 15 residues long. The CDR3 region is CASSLGRQAKETQYF. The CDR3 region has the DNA TGTGCCAGCAGCTTAGGCCGGCAGGCTAAGGAGACCCAGTACTTC.

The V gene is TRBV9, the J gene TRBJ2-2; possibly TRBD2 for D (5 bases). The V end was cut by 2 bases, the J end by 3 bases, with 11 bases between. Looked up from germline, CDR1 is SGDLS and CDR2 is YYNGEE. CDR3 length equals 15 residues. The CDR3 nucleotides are TGTGCCAGCAGCGTCTCACTAGGTGACACCGGGGAGCTGTTTTTT. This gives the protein CASSVSLGDTGELFF.

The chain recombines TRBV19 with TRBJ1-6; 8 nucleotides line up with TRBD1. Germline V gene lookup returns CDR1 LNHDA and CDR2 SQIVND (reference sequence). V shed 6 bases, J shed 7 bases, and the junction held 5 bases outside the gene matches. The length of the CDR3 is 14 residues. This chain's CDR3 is CASRGQGNNSPLHF. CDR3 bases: TGTGCCAGTAGAGGACAGGGAAACAATTCACCCCTCCACTTT.

CDR3 sequence: CASSYGGPGQPQHF. The DNA for the CDR3 is TGTGCCAGCAGCTACGGGGGGCCTGGTCAGCCCCAGCATTTT. This rearrangement joins TRBV3-1 (or the pseudogene TRBV3-2) to TRBJ1-5, with a tentative D call TRBD1 (6 bases). This CDR3 has 14 residues. Trimming removed 5 bases from V and 6 bases from J, with 14 bases in between. In germline, CDR1 is LGHDT, CDR2 YNNKEL (reference sequence).

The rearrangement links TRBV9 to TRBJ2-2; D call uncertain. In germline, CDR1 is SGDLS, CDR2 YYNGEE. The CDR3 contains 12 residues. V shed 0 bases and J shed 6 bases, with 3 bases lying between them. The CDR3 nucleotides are TGTGCCAGCAGCGTAGTCGCCGGGGAGCTGTTTTTT. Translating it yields CASSVVAGELFF.